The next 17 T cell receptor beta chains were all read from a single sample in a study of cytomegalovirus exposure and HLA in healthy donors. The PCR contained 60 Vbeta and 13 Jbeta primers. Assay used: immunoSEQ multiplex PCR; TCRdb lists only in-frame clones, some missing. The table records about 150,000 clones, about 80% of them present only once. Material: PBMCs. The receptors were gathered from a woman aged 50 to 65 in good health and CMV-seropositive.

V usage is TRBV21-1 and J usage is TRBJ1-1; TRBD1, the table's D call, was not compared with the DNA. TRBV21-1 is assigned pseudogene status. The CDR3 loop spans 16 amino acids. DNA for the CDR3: TGTGCCAGCAGCTCCCGGGACAGGGGGGAAGGCACTGAAGCTTTCTTT. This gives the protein CASSSRDRGEGTEAFF.

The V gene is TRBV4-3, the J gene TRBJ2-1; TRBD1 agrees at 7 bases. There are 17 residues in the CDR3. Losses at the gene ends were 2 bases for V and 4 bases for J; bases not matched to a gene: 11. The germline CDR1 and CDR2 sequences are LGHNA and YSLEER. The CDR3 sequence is CASSQPAQGRSYNEQFF. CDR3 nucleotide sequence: TGCGCCAGCAGCCAACCAGCACAGGGGCGTTCGTACAATGAGCAGTTCTTC.

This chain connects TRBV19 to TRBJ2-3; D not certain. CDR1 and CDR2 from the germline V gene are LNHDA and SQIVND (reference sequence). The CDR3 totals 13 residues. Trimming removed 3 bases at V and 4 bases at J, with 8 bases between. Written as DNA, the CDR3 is TGTGCCAGTAGTATGCACGGAGCAGATACGCAGTATTTT. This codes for CASSMHGADTQYF.

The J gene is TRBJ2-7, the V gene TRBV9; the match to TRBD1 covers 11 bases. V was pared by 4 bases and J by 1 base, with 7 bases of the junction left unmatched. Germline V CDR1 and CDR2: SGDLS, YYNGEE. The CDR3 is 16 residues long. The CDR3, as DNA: TGTGCCAGCAGCCCCCGGGGACAGGGGGAATCCTACGAGCAGTACTTC. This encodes CASSPRGQGESYEQYF.

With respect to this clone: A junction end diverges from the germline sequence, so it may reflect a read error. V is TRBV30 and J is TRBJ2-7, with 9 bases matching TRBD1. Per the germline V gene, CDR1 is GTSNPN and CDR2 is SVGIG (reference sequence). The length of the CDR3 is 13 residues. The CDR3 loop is CAFAGTGIYGQYF. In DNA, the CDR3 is TGTGCCTTCGCCGGGACAGGGATCTACGGGCAGTACTTC.

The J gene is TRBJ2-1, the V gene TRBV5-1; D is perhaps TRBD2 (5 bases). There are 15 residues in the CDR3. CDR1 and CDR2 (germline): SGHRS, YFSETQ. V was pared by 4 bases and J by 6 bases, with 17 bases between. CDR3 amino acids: CASSRVPGVPNEQFF. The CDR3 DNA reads TGCGCCAGCAGCCGCGTCCCCGGGGTCCCCAATGAGCAGTTCTTC.

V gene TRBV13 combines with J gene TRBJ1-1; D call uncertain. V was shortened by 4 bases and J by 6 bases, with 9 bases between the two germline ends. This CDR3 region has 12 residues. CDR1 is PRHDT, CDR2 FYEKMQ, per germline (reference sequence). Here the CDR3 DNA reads TGTGCCAGCAGCTCAATAGTTCCTGAAGCTTTCTTT. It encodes CASSSIVPEAFF. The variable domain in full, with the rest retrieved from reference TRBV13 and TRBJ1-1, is AAGVIQSPRHLIKEKRETATLKCYPIPRHDTVYWYQQGPGQDPQFLISFYEKMQSDKGSIPDRFSAQQFSDYHSELNMSSLELGDSALYFCASSSIVPEAFFGQGTRLTVV.

This CDR3 is CASSLAGTAFSEAFF. The CDR3 DNA follows: TGCGCCAGCAGCTTGGCAGGGACAGCCTTTTCTGAAGCTTTCTTT. V and J are TRBV5-1 and TRBJ1-1; 7 positions match TRBD1. V lost 0 bases and J lost 6; bases outside the gene matches: 8. Per the germline V gene, CDR1 is SGHRS and CDR2 is YFSETQ. This CDR3 contains 15 residues. Based on the CDR3 plus reference TRBV5-1 and TRBJ1-1, the full variable domain is KAGVTQTPRYLIKTRGQQVTLSCSPISGHRSVSWYQQTPGQGLQFLFEYFSETQRNKGNFPGRFSGRQFSNSRSEMNVSTLELGDSALYLCASSLAGTAFSEAFFGQGTRLTVV.

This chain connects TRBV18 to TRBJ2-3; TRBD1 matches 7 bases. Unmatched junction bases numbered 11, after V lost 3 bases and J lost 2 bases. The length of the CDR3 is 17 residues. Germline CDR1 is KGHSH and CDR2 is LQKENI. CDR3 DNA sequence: TGTGCCAGCTCACCCCCGACAGGGTCCTTCATCACAGATACGCAGTATTTT. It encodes CASSPPTGSFITDTQYF. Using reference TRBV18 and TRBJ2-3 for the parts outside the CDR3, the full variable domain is NAGVMQNPRHLVRRRGQEARLRCSPMKGHSHVYWYRQLPEEGLKFMVYLQKENIIDESGMPKERFSAEFPKEGPSILRIQQVVRGDSAAYFCASSPPTGSFITDTQYFGPGTRLTVL.

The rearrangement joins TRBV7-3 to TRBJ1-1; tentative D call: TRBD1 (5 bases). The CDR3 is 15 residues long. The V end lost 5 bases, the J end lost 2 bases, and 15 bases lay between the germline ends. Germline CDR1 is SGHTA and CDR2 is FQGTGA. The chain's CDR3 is CASSNQGRRNTEAFF. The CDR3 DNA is TGTGCCAGCAGCAACCAGGGCAGACGTAACACTGAAGCTTTCTTT.

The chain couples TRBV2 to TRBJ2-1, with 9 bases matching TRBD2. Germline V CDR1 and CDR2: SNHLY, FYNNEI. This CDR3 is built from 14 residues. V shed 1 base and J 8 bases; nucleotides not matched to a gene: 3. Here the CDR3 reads CASSEGGGAHEQFF. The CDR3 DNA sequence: TGTGCCAGCAGTGAAGGCGGGGGGGCCCATGAGCAGTTCTTC.

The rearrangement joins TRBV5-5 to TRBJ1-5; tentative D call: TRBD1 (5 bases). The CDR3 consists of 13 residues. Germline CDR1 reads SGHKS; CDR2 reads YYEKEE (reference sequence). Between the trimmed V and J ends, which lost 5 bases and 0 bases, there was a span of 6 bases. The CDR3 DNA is TGTGCCAGCAGACAGGATAGCAATCAGCCCCAGCATTTT. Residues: CASRQDSNQPQHF. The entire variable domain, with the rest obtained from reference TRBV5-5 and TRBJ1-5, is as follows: DAGVTQSPTHLIKTRGQQVTLRCSPISGHKSVSWYQQVLGQGPQFIFQYYEKEERGRGNFPDRFSARQFPNYSSELNVNALLLGDSALYLCASRQDSNQPQHFGDGTRLSIL.

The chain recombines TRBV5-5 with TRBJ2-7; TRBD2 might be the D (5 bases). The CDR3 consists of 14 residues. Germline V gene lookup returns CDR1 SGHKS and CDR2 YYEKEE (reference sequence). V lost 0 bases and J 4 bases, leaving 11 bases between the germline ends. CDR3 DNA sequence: TGTGCCAGCAGCTTGGTTGCCGGGAATTACGAGCAGTACTTC. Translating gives CASSLVAGNYEQYF. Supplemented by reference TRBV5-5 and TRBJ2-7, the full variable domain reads DAGVTQSPTHLIKTRGQQVTLRCSPISGHKSVSWYQQVLGQGPQFIFQYYEKEERGRGNFPDRFSARQFPNYSSELNVNALLLGDSALYLCASSLVAGNYEQYFGPGTRLTVT.

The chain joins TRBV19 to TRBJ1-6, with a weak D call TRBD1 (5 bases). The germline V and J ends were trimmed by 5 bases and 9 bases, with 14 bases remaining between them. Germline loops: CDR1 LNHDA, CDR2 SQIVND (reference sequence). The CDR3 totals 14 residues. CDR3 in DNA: TGTGCCAGTAGTGCGGGACGGGCCTTTTCACCCCTCCACTTT. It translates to CASSAGRAFSPLHF.

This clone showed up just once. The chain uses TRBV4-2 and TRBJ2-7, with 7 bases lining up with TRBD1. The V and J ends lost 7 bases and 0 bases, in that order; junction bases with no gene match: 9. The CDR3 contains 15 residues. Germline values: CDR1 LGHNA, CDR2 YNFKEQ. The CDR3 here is CASTQTGFSSYEQYF. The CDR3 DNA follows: TGTGCCAGCACCCAGACAGGGTTTAGCTCCTACGAGCAGTACTTC.

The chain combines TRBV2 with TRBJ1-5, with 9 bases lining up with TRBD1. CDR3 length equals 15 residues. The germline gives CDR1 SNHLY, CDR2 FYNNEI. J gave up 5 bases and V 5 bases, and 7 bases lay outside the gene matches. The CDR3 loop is CASSSGTGLYQPQHF. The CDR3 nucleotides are TGTGCCAGCAGTTCCGGGACAGGGCTTTATCAGCCCCAGCATTTT. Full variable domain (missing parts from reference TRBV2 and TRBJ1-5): EPEVTQTPSHQVTQMGQEVILRCVPISNHLYFYWYRQILGQKVEFLVSFYNNEISEKSEIFDDQFSVERPDGSNFTLKIRSTKLEDSAMYFCASSSGTGLYQPQHFGDGTRLSIL.

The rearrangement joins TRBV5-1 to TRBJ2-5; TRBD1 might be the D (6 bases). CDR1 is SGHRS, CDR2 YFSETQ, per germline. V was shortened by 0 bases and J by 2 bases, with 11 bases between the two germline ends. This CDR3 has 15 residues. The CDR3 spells CASSLDGGGQETQYF. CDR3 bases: TGCGCCAGCAGCTTGGATGGGGGCGGTCAAGAGACCCAGTACTTC.